This T cell receptor (beta chain) was observed in a study of identical twins. CDR3 size: 14 residues. In germline, CDR1 is SNHLY, CDR2 FYNNEI. The V end lost 4 bases, the J end lost 4 bases, and 10 bases lay between the germline ends. This clonotype was observed at least ten times. Template switching created a universal primer site, and the cDNA included unique molecular identifiers. TCRdb recomputed calls from the 5' RACE reads with MiXCR, one row per CDR3 protein. Found here are hundreds of thousands of distinct CDR3 sequences, around a sixth of them singletons; the top ten hold roughly 13%. The sample also formed part of further work on T cells expressing NK-cell markers.

Sequencing used PBMCs. The receptor was derived from a woman between 18 and 30 years old in good health. The chain has TRBV2 and TRBJ1-4; D is unresolved. The CDR3 here is CASSVSGVNEKLFF. The CDR3 DNA follows: TGTGCCAGCAGTGTCTCGGGAGTTAATGAAAAACTGTTTTTT.